The entry below gives a single TCR beta chain sequence along with its context. The junction departs from germline at one end; a sequencing error may be responsible. The sample comes from a study of cytomegalovirus exposure and HLA in healthy donors. Germline values: CDR1 MGHRA, CDR2 YSYEKL. The CDR3 contains 17 residues. In the PCR, 60 Vbeta and 13 Jbeta primers were used. TCRdb's copy holds only in-frame clones and misses some; the assay was immunoSEQ multiplex PCR. Of over 100,000 clones in the sample, 79% were seen once. The sample comprised PBMCs. The source is a young woman in good health and CMV-seropositive. The chain joins TRBV4-1 to TRBJ1-5, with D possibly matching TRBD1 (6 bases). In DNA form, the CDR3 reads TGCGACAGCAGCCAAGGACAACAGGGAAGGGTCAGTCAGCCCCAGCATTTT. It translates to CDSSQGQQGRVSQPQHF.